This T cell receptor beta chain came from a study of beta chain features in type 1 diabetes. Background on the study: In age, gender and cell yields, patients were similar to healthy donors. Taken together, all samples contributed approximately 110,000,000 examined sorted cells. Study-wide results and caveats: When VDJ junctions were examined, type 1 diabetes patients showed fewer insertions and more deletions. A moderate, significant TCRB CDR3 shortening appeared in type 1 diabetes across four CD4+ subsets.

In regard to this clone: Antigen: not known.

The investigators reverse transcribed all of the isolated RNA, so they sequenced expressed TCRB transcripts. The method was immunoSEQ multiplex PCR; TCRdb's version includes in-frame clones alone and lacks a portion of them. The sample records 50,000 to 65,000 clones, roughly 39% being singletons. The CDR3 runs to 13 residues. With 2 bases removed from V and 5 bases from J, the gap between germline ends came to 8 bases. Germline V CDR1 and CDR2: SGHRS, YFSETQ. This sequence joins TRBV5-1 and TRBJ1-5; tentatively, D is TRBD1 (6 bases). The TCR originated in a man in his thirties or forties with type 1 diabetes. Sequencing input: Tregs from blood. The CDR3 nucleotides are TGCGCCAGCAGCTTACAGGGAGATCAGCCCCAGCATTTT. Translated, it gives CASSLQGDQPQHF.